This T cell receptor beta chain was captured by sequencing in a study of regulatory T cells in long-lasting Graves disease. Overall study context: Persistent Graves' disease meant over 5 years of antithyroid drugs with positive TSH receptor antibodies.

The J segment lost 3 bases and the V segment lost 1 base, leaving 5 bases of the junction unmatched. The germline gives CDR1 GTSNPN, CDR2 SVGIG (reference sequence). This CDR3 contains 14 residues. With iRepertoire HTBI primers and Arm-PCR of CDR3 regions, TCR beta libraries were built. Each CDR3 protein is one row after TCRdb ran MiXCR on the multiplex PCR reads. The repertoire consists of a few hundred thousand distinct CDR3 sequences, with more than 20% occurring once and the leading ten covering 25% to 30%. General study findings and limits: Persistent disease samples used TRBV28, TRBJ1-2 and TRBJ2-5 preferentially.

Time point specified: persistent/refractory GD, antithyroid drugs over 5 years with positive TRAb. PBMC RNA was the source of the TCR library. The patients were drawn from one endocrinology department in Xi'an, China. As to this clonotype: The target antigen is unknown.

This chain uses TRBV30 with TRBJ2-7; 8 nucleotides match TRBD1. Sequences were derived from peripheral blood mononuclear cells (PBMCs), sampled when the disease was refractory, from a patient treated with antithyroid drugs. The source of this sequence is a woman in her forties with Graves disease. The CDR3 DNA sequence: TGTGCCTGGAGTGCGGACAGGGAGATCTACGAGCAGTACTTC. Its translation: CAWSADREIYEQYF. Together with reference TRBV30 and TRBJ2-7, the CDR3 gives the full variable domain: SQTIHQWPATLVQPVGSPLSLECTVEGTSNPNLYWYRQAAGRGLQLLFYSVGIGQISSEVPQNLSASRPQDRQFILSSKKLLLSDSGFYLCAWSADREIYEQYFGPGTRLTVT.